These 30 T cell receptor beta chains came from one sample sequenced in a study of T cell responses to AZD1222 COVID-19 vaccine. Here immunoSEQ multiplex PCR was the method, and the copy in TCRdb shows in-frame clones only, minus some. This sample has 150,000 or so clones, with more than 85% found just once. Material: peripheral blood, obtained after recovery from COVID-19. The receptors stem from an adult who had recovered from COVID-19.

This clone has only one observation. The V gene is TRBV9, the J gene TRBJ2-1; D perhaps matches TRBD2 (6 bases). Per germline, CDR1 SGDLS and CDR2 YYNGEE. V lost 0 bases to trimming and J lost 5 bases, with 9 bases between them. CDR3 length: 14 residues. CDR3: CASSVARENNEQFF. The CDR3 DNA reads TGTGCCAGCAGCGTAGCTCGGGAGAACAATGAGCAGTTCTTC.

The rearrangement links TRBV28 to TRBJ1-1, with D unclear. CDR3 length: 13 residues. V shed 5 bases and J shed 1 base, with 8 bases lying between them. CDR1 and CDR2 (germline): MDHEN, SYDVKM. CDR3 sequence (DNA): TGTGCCAGCAGTCTCGCAGGGAACACTGAAGCTTTCTTT. Translation gives CASSLAGNTEAFF.

The genes are TRBV11-2 and TRBJ1-1; unclear D gene. V was clipped by 2 bases and J by 13 bases, with 8 bases between them. CDR3 size: 10 residues. The germline CDR1 and CDR2 sequences are SGHAT and FQNNGV. The CDR3 nucleotides read TGTGCCAGCAGCTTAACCTCCGTTTTCTTT. This sequence encodes CASSLTSVFF.

The J gene is TRBJ2-3, the V gene TRBV7-3, with a weak D call TRBD1 (6 bases). This CDR3 spans 13 amino acids. Germline V gene sequence: CDR1 SGHTA, CDR2 FQGTGA. The germline V and J ends were trimmed by 4 bases and 5 bases, with 10 bases remaining between them. The CDR3 loop is CASSSGQRDTQYF. DNA of the CDR3: TGTGCCAGCAGCTCGGGACAACGAGATACGCAGTATTTT. The full variable domain, with the rest looked up from reference TRBV7-3 and TRBJ2-3, is GAGVSQTPSNKVTEKGKYVELRCDPISGHTALYWYRQSLGQGPEFLIYFQGTGAADDSGLPNDRFFAVRPEGSVSTLKIQRTERGDSAVYLCASSSGQRDTQYFGPGTRLTVL.

The gene calls are TRBV5-1 and TRBJ1-1; D is possibly TRBD1 (6 bases). In germline, CDR1 is SGHRS, CDR2 YFSETQ. The CDR3 is 14 residues long. The V end lost 3 bases, the J end lost 8 bases, and 17 bases lay between the germline ends. CDR3 residues: CASSSESGGTEAFF. CDR3 nucleotides: TGCGCCAGCAGCTCCGAATCGGGTGGGACAGAAGCTTTCTTT.

The gene calls are TRBV28 and TRBJ1-4; D remains unclear. The CDR3 is 14 amino acids. The germline V gene encodes CDR1 MDHEN and CDR2 SYDVKM. V was trimmed by 4 bases and J by 0 bases, leaving 6 bases between them. The CDR3 sequence is CASSWAATNEKLFF. CDR3 bases: TGTGCCAGCAGTTGGGCAGCAACTAATGAAAAACTGTTTTTT. Full variable domain (missing parts from reference TRBV28 and TRBJ1-4): DVKVTQSSRYLVKRTGEKVFLECVQDMDHENMFWYRQDPGLGLRLIYFSYDVKMKEKGDIPEGYSVSREKKERFSLILESASTNQTSMYLCASSWAATNEKLFFGSGTQLSVL.

The rearrangement uses TRBV28 and TRBJ1-5, with 7 bases fitting TRBD1. V shed 6 bases and J 4 bases; nucleotides not matched to a gene: 9. This CDR3 contains 15 residues. In germline, CDR1 is MDHEN, CDR2 SYDVKM. The CDR3 DNA reads TGTGCCAGCAGAATAACAGGGGTGGGAAATCAGCCCCAGCATTTT. It translates to CASRITGVGNQPQHF.

V usage is TRBV24-1 and J usage is TRBJ2-1, with TRBD1 identical over 10 bases. J was trimmed by 7 bases and V by 2 bases; bases with no gene match: 7. Germline values: CDR1 KGHDR, CDR2 SFDVKD. There are 16 residues in the CDR3. CDR3 in DNA: TGTGCCACCAGTGATTCCAGGGACAGGGGAGAGAATGAGCAGTTCTTC. Protein product: CATSDSRDRGENEQFF.

V usage is TRBV11-2 and J usage is TRBJ1-2; D call uncertain. V lost 5 bases, J lost 6 bases, and 16 bases lay in between. The CDR3 covers 14 residues. CDR1 SGHAT and CDR2 FQNNGV come from the germline V gene. The CDR3 spells CASSPSGKTNGYTF. The DNA of the CDR3 is TGTGCCAGCAGCCCATCGGGGAAAACTAATGGCTACACCTTC.

CDR3 in amino acids: CASSRRTGGELFF. As DNA, the CDR3 is TGTGCCAGCAGTCGAAGGACTGGAGGGGAGCTGTTTTTT. This chain connects TRBV11-2 to TRBJ2-2; possible D gene TRBD2, 5 bases. The CDR3 is 13 residues long. Trimming left V 6 bases short and J 8 bases short, with 13 bases between. The germline V gene has CDR1 SGHAT and CDR2 FQNNGV.

This chain links TRBV9 with TRBJ2-2, with D perhaps TRBD2 (5 bases). With 2 bases removed from V and 0 bases from J, the gap between germline ends came to 14 bases. The CDR3 runs to 17 residues. Germline CDR1 reads SGDLS; CDR2 reads YYNGEE. The CDR3 reads CASSVSSRAANTGELFF. In DNA form, the CDR3 reads TGTGCCAGCAGCGTGAGCTCGCGGGCGGCGAACACCGGGGAGCTGTTTTTT.

The chain couples TRBV18 to TRBJ1-1; D gene uncertain. Germline V gene sequence: CDR1 KGHSH, CDR2 LQKENI. The CDR3 extends over 15 amino acids. V was pared by 3 bases and J by 1 base, with 12 bases between. CDR3 amino acids: CASSPQSQPNTEAFF. CDR3 DNA: TGTGCCAGCTCACCTCAGTCACAGCCGAACACTGAAGCTTTCTTT.

This clone is a singleton in its sample. The CDR3 region has the DNA TGTGCCACCAGTGATCCCGGGACAGAGCAGTACTTC. Translation: CATSDPGTEQYF. This rearrangement joins TRBV24-1 to TRBJ2-7; tentatively, D is TRBD1 (6 bases). The CDR3 runs 12 residues. Trimming took 3 bases from V and 7 from J, leaving 9 bases between them. CDR1 is KGHDR, CDR2 SFDVKD, per germline.

This clone has just one count. The V gene is TRBV20-1, the J gene TRBJ2-1, with D perhaps matching TRBD2 (6 bases). The germline V gene has CDR1 DFQATT and CDR2 SNEGSKA (reference sequence). The V and J ends lost 6 bases and 9 bases respectively, with 12 bases between them. This CDR3 is built from 11 residues. The CDR3 region has the DNA TGCAGTGCCAGACTCGGGGGTGAGCAGTTCTTC. Translated: CSARLGGEQFF.

The chain uses TRBV27 and TRBJ1-1; TRBD1 aligns across 8 bases. In germline, CDR1 is MNHEY, CDR2 SMNVEV (reference sequence). V shed 5 bases, J shed 0 bases, and the junction held 2 bases outside the gene matches. There are 14 residues in the CDR3. CDR3 sequence reads: CASSDRGVNTEAFF. CDR3 in DNA: TGTGCCAGCAGTGACAGGGGCGTGAACACTGAAGCTTTCTTT.

V and J are TRBV7-2 and TRBJ2-1; 9 bases match TRBD2. The germline gives CDR1 SGHTA, CDR2 FQGNSA. The V segment lost 5 bases and the J segment 7 bases; nucleotides outside the gene matches: 12. The CDR3 is made up of 16 amino acids. In DNA form, the CDR3 reads TGTGCCAGCAGCCCAAGACGGCTAGCGGGAAAAAATGAGCAGTTCTTC. Encoded protein: CASSPRRLAGKNEQFF. The entire variable domain, with the rest obtained from reference TRBV7-2 and TRBJ2-1, is as follows: GAGVSQSPSNKVTEKGKDVELRCDPISGHTALYWYRQSLGQGLEFLIYFQGNSAPDKSGLPSDRFSAERTGGSVSTLTIQRTQQEDSAVYLCASSPRRLAGKNEQFFGPGTRLTVL.

The V call is TRBV6-6, the J call TRBJ1-6; 8 bases align to TRBD1. The CDR3 has 18 amino acids. V dropped 5 bases and J dropped 0; count of bases not matched to a gene: 9. Germline loops: CDR1 MNHNY, CDR2 SVGAGI (reference sequence). The CDR3 DNA reads TGTGCCAGCAGTCGAGGTGGGACAGGCCTCTCCTATAATTCACCCCTCCACTTT. Translating it yields CASSRGGTGLSYNSPLHF.

This sequence joins TRBV4-1 and TRBJ2-7; D gene ambiguous. Trimming left V 4 bases short and J 4 bases short, with 11 bases between. This CDR3 comprises 13 residues. Germline CDR1 reads MGHRA; CDR2 reads YSYEKL. The CDR3 protein is CASSLRHGYEQYF. Written as DNA, the CDR3 is TGCGCCAGCAGCCTCAGACACGGATACGAGCAGTACTTC.

The chain uses TRBV9 and TRBJ2-5; TRBD1 is a possible D gene (7 bases). The germline CDR1 and CDR2 sequences are SGDLS and YYNGEE. The CDR3 contains 19 residues. V lost 0 bases, J lost 2 bases, and 23 bases lay in between. The CDR3 protein is CASSVGRGGYRGPQETQYF. The DNA of the CDR3 is TGTGCCAGCAGCGTAGGGCGGGGAGGCTATAGGGGGCCTCAAGAGACCCAGTACTTC.

This rearrangement joins TRBV28 to TRBJ2-1; D is unclear. CDR1 and CDR2 from the germline V gene are MDHEN and SYDVKM. V was clipped by 3 bases and J by 1 base, with 7 bases between them. The CDR3 loop spans 14 amino acids. The CDR3: CASSLKGSYNEQFF. The DNA for the CDR3 is TGTGCCAGCAGTTTGAAAGGGTCCTACAATGAGCAGTTCTTC.

The gene calls are TRBV18 and TRBJ2-3; possible D gene TRBD2, 5 bases. The germline V and J ends were trimmed by 6 bases and 3 bases, with 10 bases remaining between them. The germline CDR1 and CDR2 sequences are KGHSH and LQKENI. This CDR3 has 13 amino acids. In nucleotides, the CDR3 is TGTGCCAGCTCCGGGGTTGGAACAGATACGCAGTATTTT. Translation gives CASSGVGTDTQYF. Combining the CDR3 with reference TRBV18 and TRBJ2-3 gives the whole variable domain NAGVMQNPRHLVRRRGQEARLRCSPMKGHSHVYWYRQLPEEGLKFMVYLQKENIIDESGMPKERFSAEFPKEGPSILRIQQVVRGDSAAYFCASSGVGTDTQYFGPGTRLTVL.

The rearrangement uses TRBV4-3 and TRBJ1-6; the D gene is possibly TRBD1 (5 bases). Trimming pared 3 bases from V and 7 bases from J, leaving 16 bases between. Germline V gene sequence: CDR1 LGHNA, CDR2 YSLEER. The CDR3 has 16 amino acids. For the CDR3, the DNA is TGCGCCAGCAGCCAGGCCGGGACCGGGAGGAATTCACCCCTCCACTTT. This sequence encodes CASSQAGTGRNSPLHF.

The V gene is TRBV2, the J gene TRBJ2-5, with unresolved D. The V gene's germline CDR1 is SNHLY and CDR2 FYNNEI. This CDR3 is built from 13 residues. V lost 5 bases, J lost 1 base, and 8 bases lay in between. The CDR3 loop is CASSRISQETQYF. The DNA for the CDR3 is TGTGCCAGCAGTCGGATCTCCCAAGAGACCCAGTACTTC.

The chain employs TRBV15 and TRBJ2-7, with unresolved D. Trimming left V 1 base short and J 6 bases short, with 10 bases between. The CDR3 covers 13 residues. Germline V gene sequence: CDR1 LNHNV, CDR2 YYDKDF (reference sequence). CDR3 coding DNA: TGTGCCACCAGCAGAGGGTCAGGACCCGAGCAGTACTTC. Its translation: CATSRGSGPEQYF. Complete variable domain (other parts from reference TRBV15 and TRBJ2-7): DAMVIQNPRYQVTQFGKPVTLSCSQTLNHNVMYWYQQKSSQAPKLLFHYYDKDFNNEADTPDNFQSRRPNTSFCFLDIRSPGLGDTAMYLCATSRGSGPEQYFGPGTRLTVT.

The gene calls are TRBV11-2 and TRBJ2-7; D gene ambiguous. Trimming took off 1 base at V and 4 bases at J, with 8 bases between the two ends. CDR1 and CDR2 (germline): SGHAT, FQNNGV. The CDR3 totals 13 residues. CDR3 DNA sequence: TGTGCCAGCAGCTTAGCCGCAGCTTACGAGCAGTACTTC. It specifies CASSLAAAYEQYF. Variable domain in full (rest from reference TRBV11-2 and TRBJ2-7): EAGVAQSPRYKIIEKRQSVAFWCNPISGHATLYWYQQILGQGPKLLIQFQNNGVVDDSQLPKDRFSAERLKGVDSTLKIQPAKLEDSAVYLCASSLAAAYEQYFGPGTRLTVT.

The CDR3 DNA is TGTGCCACGTACTCCTCGTGGGGCAGGGCTAACTATGGCTACACCTTC. Amino acids: CATYSSWGRANYGYTF. The V gene is TRBV27, the J gene TRBJ1-2, with D perhaps matching TRBD1 (5 bases). This CDR3 is 16 amino acids long. Trimming cost V 10 bases and J 0 bases, with 21 bases left between them. Germline values: CDR1 MNHEY, CDR2 SMNVEV (reference sequence).

The rearrangement uses TRBV6-5 and TRBJ2-7; 7 nucleotides align to TRBD1. This CDR3 has 15 amino acids. V shed 6 bases, J shed 3 bases, and the junction held 11 bases outside the gene matches. Germline CDR1 is MNHEY and CDR2 is SVGAGI. The CDR3 loop is CASRGTGEKFYEQYF. The CDR3 DNA follows: TGTGCCAGCAGGGGAACAGGGGAGAAGTTCTACGAGCAGTACTTC.

The chain couples TRBV19 to TRBJ2-5, with D possibly TRBD2 on 5 matching bases. CDR1 is LNHDA and CDR2 is SQIVND in the germline V gene (reference sequence). The V gene lost 6 bases and the J gene lost 2 bases, with 10 bases spanning the gap. The CDR3 length is 13 residues. CDR3: CASSSGIQETQYF. The CDR3 region has the DNA TGTGCCAGTAGCTCCGGGATTCAAGAGACCCAGTACTTC.

V gene TRBV18 combines with J gene TRBJ2-1; 13 positions match TRBD2. V was clipped by 7 bases and J by 6 bases; unmatched bases: 9. The CDR3 sequence is 16 residues long. Germline CDR1 KGHSH, CDR2 LQKENI. The DNA for the CDR3 is TGTGCCAGCTATTCCGGGACTAGCGGGGACCTCAATGAGCAGTTCTTC. It specifies CASYSGTSGDLNEQFF.

The chain is built from TRBV19 and TRBJ2-7; 7 nucleotides match TRBD1. CDR3 size: 14 residues. Germline trimming cut 6 bases from V and 3 bases from J; bases unmatched to any gene: 8. Germline values: CDR1 LNHDA, CDR2 SQIVND (reference sequence). The CDR3 DNA reads as TGTGCCAGTAGAGTCACAACAGGGGTCTACGAGCAGTACTTC. Its translation is CASRVTTGVYEQYF.